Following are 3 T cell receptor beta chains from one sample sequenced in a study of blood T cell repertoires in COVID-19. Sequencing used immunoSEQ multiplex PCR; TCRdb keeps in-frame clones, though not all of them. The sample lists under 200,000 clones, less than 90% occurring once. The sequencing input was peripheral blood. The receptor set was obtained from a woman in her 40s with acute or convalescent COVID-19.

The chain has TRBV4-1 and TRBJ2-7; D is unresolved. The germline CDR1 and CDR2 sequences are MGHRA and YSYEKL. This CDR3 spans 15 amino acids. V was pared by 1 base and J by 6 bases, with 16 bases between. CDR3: CASSQGESRFSEQYF. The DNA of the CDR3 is TGCGCCAGCAGCCAAGGCGAATCGAGGTTTAGCGAGCAGTACTTC.

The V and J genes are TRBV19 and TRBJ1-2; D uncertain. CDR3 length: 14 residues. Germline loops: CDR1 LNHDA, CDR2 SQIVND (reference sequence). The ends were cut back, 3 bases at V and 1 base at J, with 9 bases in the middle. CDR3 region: CASSMGQLNYGYTF. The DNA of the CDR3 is TGTGCCAGTAGTATGGGCCAGCTTAACTATGGCTACACCTTC.

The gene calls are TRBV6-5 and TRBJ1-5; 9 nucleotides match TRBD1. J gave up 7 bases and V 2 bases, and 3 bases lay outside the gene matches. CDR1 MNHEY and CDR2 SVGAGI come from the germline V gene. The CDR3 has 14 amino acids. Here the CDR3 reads CASSYTGGRQPQHF. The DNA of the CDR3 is TGTGCCAGCAGTTACACAGGGGGCAGGCAGCCCCAGCATTTT.